This T cell receptor (beta chain) was sequenced during a study of blood T cell repertoires in COVID-19. Study-wide background: Material from acute and convalescent COVID-19 was sourced from the United States, Italy and Spain. From T cells, B-cell-depleted T cells, or PBMCs came the material, which was cDNA or gDNA.

This CDR3 comprises 16 residues. V was pared by 4 bases and J by 4 bases, with 14 bases between. The germline V gene encodes CDR1 MDHEN and CDR2 SYDVKM. In the original analysis: The assay estimated nucleated cells by amplifying reference gene primers. This table comes from immunoSEQ multiplex PCR, and its TCRdb copy is limited to in-frame clones, with some not included. That table furnishes V, J and clone size, whereas the DNA furnished D and trimming. Of approximately 160,000 clones listed, under 85% are singletons. The clonotype was recovered from a woman aged 80 or over with acute or convalescent COVID-19. The chain couples TRBV28 to TRBJ1-6; D perhaps matches TRBD1 (6 bases). Sequenced input: peripheral blood. In DNA form, the CDR3 reads TGTGCCAGCAGTTCCCCACAGGGAAATTATAATTCACCCCTCCACTTT. This gives the protein CASSSPQGNYNSPLHF. The full variable domain, completed using reference TRBV28 and TRBJ1-6, is DVKVTQSSRYLVKRTGEKVFLECVQDMDHENMFWYRQDPGLGLRLIYFSYDVKMKEKGDIPEGYSVSREKKERFSLILESASTNQTSMYLCASSSPQGNYNSPLHFGNGTRLTVT.